The 2 T cell receptor beta chains reported below all come from one sample, sequenced in a study of cytomegalovirus exposure and HLA in healthy donors. The PCR used 60 Vbeta and 13 Jbeta primers. The assay was immunoSEQ multiplex PCR, and TCRdb's table has in-frame clones only and misses some. The top ten clones hold 2% to 2.5% of a sample with under 200,000 clones, around three quarters of them seen once. Sequenced material: PBMCs. These TCRs come from a woman aged 25 to 39 in good health and CMV-seropositive.

The chain uses TRBV2 and TRBJ2-3; D possibly corresponds to TRBD2 (5 bases). CDR1 is SNHLY and CDR2 is FYNNEI in the germline V gene. The CDR3 has 13 residues. V was clipped by 4 bases and J by 3 bases, with 8 bases between them. The CDR3 sequence: CASSGESTDTQYF. The CDR3 nucleotides are TGTGCCAGCAGTGGGGAGAGTACAGATACGCAGTATTTT.

This clone has a handful of counts. The V gene is TRBV6-6, the J gene TRBJ1-4; maybe TRBD1 (5 bases). From germline, CDR1 is MNHNY and CDR2 SVGAGI (reference sequence). The CDR3 is 15 amino acids. The V and J ends lost 3 bases and 5 bases respectively, with 13 bases between them. This chain's CDR3 is CASSYGLRGNEKLFF. DNA of the CDR3: TGTGCCAGCAGTTATGGGCTCCGGGGGAATGAAAAACTGTTTTTT.